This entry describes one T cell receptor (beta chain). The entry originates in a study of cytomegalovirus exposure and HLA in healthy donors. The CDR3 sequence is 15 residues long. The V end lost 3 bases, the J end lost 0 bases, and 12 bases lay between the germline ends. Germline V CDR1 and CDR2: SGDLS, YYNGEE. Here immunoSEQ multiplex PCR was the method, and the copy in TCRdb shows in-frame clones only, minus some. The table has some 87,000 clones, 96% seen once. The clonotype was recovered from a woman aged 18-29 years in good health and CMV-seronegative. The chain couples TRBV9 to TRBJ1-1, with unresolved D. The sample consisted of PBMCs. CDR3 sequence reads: CASSGRTGMNTEAFF. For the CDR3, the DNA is TGTGCCAGCAGCGGACGGACGGGGATGAACACTGAAGCTTTCTTT.